This T cell receptor beta chain stems from a study of cytomegalovirus exposure and HLA in healthy donors. Details on this clone: The antigen is not known.

Using immunoSEQ multiplex PCR, the repertoire was profiled, and TCRdb retains in-frame clones only, with some absent. Of under 250,000 clones in the sample, 90% to 95% are singletons; the top ten hold 1% to 1.2%. The CDR3 is made up of 14 amino acids. V shed 6 bases, J shed 5 bases, and the junction held 6 bases outside the gene matches. The V gene's germline CDR1 is MNHNS and CDR2 SASEGT. Broader study findings: Confirmation in vitro established that three CMV-associated chains were specific for CMV antigens. It was reported that the classifier diagnosed cytomegalovirus status with high specificity and sensitivity in both the original and validation cohorts.

The study drew the donors from its approximately 120-subject validation cohort, separate from the approximately 700-subject first cohort. The clonotype originates from a young woman in good health and CMV-seronegative. Sequenced sample: PBMCs. The chain employs TRBV6-1 and TRBJ1-1; 10 nucleotides agree with TRBD1. CDR3 sequence: CASRTGQGKTEAFF. CDR3 in DNA: TGTGCCAGCAGGACGGGACAGGGGAAAACTGAAGCTTTCTTT.